This T cell receptor (beta chain) was identified in a study of tumor-infiltrating lymphocytes in primary liver carcinoma. Researchers drew blood RNA from unsorted whole blood and extracted germline DNA as well. The CDR3 contains 12 residues. Trimming pared 0 bases from V and 10 bases from J, leaving 12 bases between. CDR1 and CDR2 from the germline V gene are SQVTM and ANQGSEA. The authors made TCR beta cDNA from approximately 500 ng total RNA with a constant-region primer. Nested multiplex PCR, run for three rounds with slightly modified ARM-PCR, yielded TCR beta libraries. Each of the first two PCR rounds ran 9 to 11 cycles with TRBV1-TRBV30 forward and C-beta reverse primers. TCRdb processed the multiplex PCR reads anew with MiXCR; each CDR3 protein has one entry. The sample includes approximately 330,000 distinct CDR3 sequences, almost 65% of them seen just once.

The TCR comes from a middle-aged man with primary liver carcinoma and hepatitis B virus infection. The sample taken for sequencing was peripheral blood. The chain is built from TRBV29-1 and TRBJ1-2; TRBD1 is a possible D gene (6 bases). The CDR3 reads CSVEDQGSDYTF. In DNA, the CDR3 is TGCAGCGTTGAAGATCAGGGGTCTGACTACACCTTC.